Shown below are 18 T cell receptor beta chains from a single sample sequenced in a study of blood T cell repertoires in COVID-19. The protocol was immunoSEQ multiplex PCR, while the TCRdb copy is restricted to in-frame clones and leaves out a portion. The sample gives over 150,000 clones, more than 70% of which show up once; approximately 7% is in the top ten. The sequencing input was peripheral blood. These receptors were collected from a man in his fifties or sixties with active or convalescent COVID-19.

The CDR3 here is CATSDSGTGGLYEQYF. CDR3 nucleotide sequence: TGTGCCACCAGTGATTCCGGGACAGGGGGCTTGTACGAGCAGTACTTC. The V and J genes are TRBV24-1 and TRBJ2-7; 12 positions agree with TRBD1. Germline values: CDR1 KGHDR, CDR2 SFDVKD. After removal of 2 bases from V and 4 bases from J, the junction contained 5 bases not matched to a gene. This CDR3 contains 16 residues.

CDR3 residues: CSASRTRGLQETQYF. The CDR3 DNA follows: TGCAGTGCTAGTAGGACTAGGGGGTTACAAGAGACCCAGTACTTC. The chain uses TRBV20-1 and TRBJ2-5; D is perhaps TRBD2 (7 bases). Germline V CDR1 and CDR2: DFQATT, SNEGSKA (reference sequence). The CDR3 extends over 15 amino acids. Deletions cut 3 bases from V and 2 bases from J, with 16 bases between.

The chain has TRBV7-2 and TRBJ1-2, with D uncertain. The CDR3 consists of 14 residues. CDR1 is SGHTA and CDR2 is FQGNSA in the germline V gene. Trimming stripped 3 bases from V and 3 bases from J, with 11 bases between. CDR3 DNA: TGTGCCAGCAGCTTTCAGATTTCCGACTATGGCTACACCTTC. Its translation is CASSFQISDYGYTF.

V is TRBV9 and J is TRBJ1-2; D remains ambiguous. Germline CDR1 and CDR2: SGDLS and YYNGEE. The CDR3 loop spans 13 amino acids. Deletions cut 0 bases from V and 6 bases from J, with 9 bases between. CDR3 loop: CASSVDGLDGYTF. The CDR3 DNA sequence: TGTGCCAGCAGCGTAGACGGGTTGGATGGCTACACCTTC.

The chain carries TRBV4-3 and TRBJ2-5; possibly TRBD2 for D (6 bases). V was clipped by 2 bases and J by 1 base, with 14 bases between them. The CDR3 covers 16 residues. The germline CDR1 and CDR2 sequences are LGHNA and YSLEER. The CDR3 loop is CASSQLSAGSQETQYF. The CDR3 bases are TGCGCCAGCAGCCAACTTTCTGCGGGGTCCCAAGAGACCCAGTACTTC.

The genes are TRBV7-9 and TRBJ1-4; 10 bases agree with TRBD1. The CDR3 spans 18 residues. V shed 5 bases, J shed 3 bases, and the junction held 12 bases outside the gene matches. Germline V CDR1 and CDR2: SEHNR, FQNEAQ (reference sequence). The CDR3 bases are TGTGCCAGCAGCCGAGACAGGGGGCCTCGGAGGTCTAATGAAAAACTGTTTTTT. Residues: CASSRDRGPRRSNEKLFF.

The V and J genes are TRBV27 and TRBJ2-3; 12 bases are shared with TRBD2. Germline V lookup: CDR1 MNHEY, CDR2 SMNVEV (reference sequence). The J segment lost 5 bases and the V segment lost 4 bases, leaving 7 bases of the junction unmatched. This CDR3 region has 16 residues. In DNA, the CDR3 is TGTGCCAGCAGTTCCAGACTAGCGGGAGTTCTAGATACGCAGTATTTT. This translates into CASSSRLAGVLDTQYF.

The CDR3 loop is CASSQESTYEQYF. The CDR3 nucleotides are TGCGCCAGCAGCCAAGAATCTACCTACGAGCAGTACTTC. The rearrangement uses TRBV4-3 and TRBJ2-7, with D hard to call. The CDR3 runs to 13 residues. V lost 0 bases to trimming and J lost 2 bases, with 5 bases between them. Germline loops: CDR1 LGHNA, CDR2 YSLEER.

This chain connects TRBV9 to TRBJ1-2; the D gene is possibly TRBD1 (5 bases). V lost 4 bases, J lost 2 bases, and 18 bases lay in between. The CDR3 totals 16 residues. The germline CDR1 and CDR2 sequences are SGDLS and YYNGEE. The CDR3 DNA follows: TGTGCCAGCAGCCTTGCGGGGCAGCCTGAGAACTATGGCTACACCTTC. Its translation is CASSLAGQPENYGYTF. The entire variable domain, with the rest obtained from reference TRBV9 and TRBJ1-2, is as follows: DSGVTQTPKHLITATGQRVTLRCSPRSGDLSVYWYQQSLDQGLQFLIQYYNGEERAKGNILERFSAQQFPDLHSELNLSSLELGDSALYFCASSLAGQPENYGYTFGSGTRLTVV.

This clone was seen a single time. The junction departs from the called germline gene at one end, perhaps through a read error. This chain links TRBV11-3 with TRBJ2-1; D call uncertain. The CDR3 is made up of 11 amino acids. Germline CDR1 is SGHNT and CDR2 is YENEEA. In DNA form, the CDR3 reads TGTGCCAGCAGCTCCTACGATGAGCAGTTCTTC. Amino acid sequence: CASSSYDEQFF.

V and J are TRBV6-2 or TRBV6-3 and TRBJ1-5; no firm D call. V dropped 4 bases and J dropped 0 bases, with 19 bases sitting between them. The CDR3 is 18 residues long. CDR1 MNHEY and CDR2 SVGEGT come from the germline V gene. Here the CDR3 DNA reads TGTGCCAGCAGTTCCCCCGCCGCGACCGGACTTAGCAATCAGCCCCAGCATTTT. As protein: CASSSPAATGLSNQPQHF.

Note on this clone: The same CDR3 can be traced to other DNA sequences in this sample. This sequence joins TRBV10-3 and TRBJ1-2; D call uncertain. Germline values: CDR1 ENHRY, CDR2 SYGVKD. The CDR3 loop spans 15 amino acids. Trimming pared 0 bases from V and 2 bases from J, leaving 10 bases between. The CDR3 loop reads CAISESVTANYGYTF. CDR3 nucleotide sequence: TGTGCCATCAGTGAGTCGGTCACAGCCAACTATGGCTACACCTTC.

The chain recombines TRBV4-3 with TRBJ2-4; a weak D match, TRBD1 (6 bases). The CDR3 consists of 16 residues. Trimming took off 0 bases at V and 7 bases at J, with 16 bases between the two ends. The germline CDR1 and CDR2 sequences are LGHNA and YSLEER. This CDR3 is CASSQEGQGRWNIQYF. The DNA for the CDR3 is TGCGCCAGCAGCCAAGAAGGGCAGGGGCGATGGAACATTCAGTACTTC.

This clone was detected a few times. V gene TRBV29-1 combines with J gene TRBJ2-5; possible D gene TRBD1, 8 bases. CDR1 is SQVTM, CDR2 ANQGSEA, per germline. CDR3 length: 14 residues. V shed 5 bases and J shed 5 bases, with 18 bases lying between them. The CDR3 DNA reads as TGCAGCGTTCTTTCCGGACAGGGAGGGGAGACCCAGTACTTC. It is translated as CSVLSGQGGETQYF.

The genes are TRBV27 and TRBJ1-2, with TRBD1 matching 7 bases. This CDR3 spans 14 amino acids. The trim removed 8 bases at V and 1 base at J, leaving 7 bases unmatched. Germline CDR1 reads MNHEY; CDR2 reads SMNVEV (reference sequence). This CDR3 reads CASGYRGRNYGYTF. The CDR3, as DNA: TGTGCCAGCGGGTACAGGGGTCGTAACTATGGCTACACCTTC.

The genes are TRBV9 and TRBJ1-1, with D perhaps TRBD1 (5 bases). Germline V gene lookup returns CDR1 SGDLS and CDR2 YYNGEE. CDR3 length equals 13 residues. Trimming removed 1 base at V and 1 base at J, with 5 bases between. The CDR3 nucleotides are TGTGCCAGCAGCGTAAGGGGGAACACTGAAGCTTTCTTT. It specifies CASSVRGNTEAFF.

In its sample, this clone was seen a few times. The genes are TRBV30 and TRBJ1-6; D is ambiguous. This CDR3 region has 11 residues. CDR1 and CDR2 (germline): GTSNPN, SVGIG (reference sequence). Trimming took off 5 bases at V and 9 bases at J, with 8 bases between the two ends. The CDR3 coding sequence is TGTGCCTGGGGAGGCGCTTCACCCCTCCACTTT. It codes for CAWGGASPLHF.

This clone was seen only once. The chain joins TRBV6-5 to TRBJ2-2; the match to TRBD1 covers 7 bases. Germline V CDR1 and CDR2: MNHEY, SVGAGI. The V and J ends lost 8 bases and 6 bases, in that order; junction bases with no gene match: 3. The CDR3 totals 12 residues. CDR3 in amino acids: CASWTGAGELFF. As DNA, the CDR3 is TGTGCCAGCTGGACAGGCGCCGGGGAGCTGTTTTTT.